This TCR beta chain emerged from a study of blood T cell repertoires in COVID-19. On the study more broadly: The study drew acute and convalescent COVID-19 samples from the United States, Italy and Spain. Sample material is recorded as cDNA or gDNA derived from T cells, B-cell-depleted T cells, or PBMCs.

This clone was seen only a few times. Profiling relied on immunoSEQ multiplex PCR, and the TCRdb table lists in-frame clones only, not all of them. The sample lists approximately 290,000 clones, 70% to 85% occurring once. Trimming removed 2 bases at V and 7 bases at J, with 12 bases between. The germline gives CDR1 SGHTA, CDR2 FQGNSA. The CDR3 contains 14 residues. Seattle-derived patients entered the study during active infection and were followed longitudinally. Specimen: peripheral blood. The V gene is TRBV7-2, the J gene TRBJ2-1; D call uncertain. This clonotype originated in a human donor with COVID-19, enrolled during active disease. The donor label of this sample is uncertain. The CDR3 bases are TGTGCCAGCAGCTTAAGTCTCGCCCGGAATGAGCAGTTCTTC. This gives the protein CASSLSLARNEQFF. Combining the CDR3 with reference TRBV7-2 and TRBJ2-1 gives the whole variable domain GAGVSQSPSNKVTEKGKDVELRCDPISGHTALYWYRQSLGQGLEFLIYFQGNSAPDKSGLPSDRFSAERTGGSVSTLTIQRTQQEDSAVYLCASSLSLARNEQFFGPGTRLTVL.